This entry lists 5 T cell receptor beta chains sequenced from one sample in a study of Ad26.COV2.S vaccination and SARS-CoV-2 variants. The treatment is: roughly 18 received Ad26.COV2.S at low or high dose, single or two shots; several received placebo; per-sample allocation not given. Following the first vaccine or placebo injection, samples were taken on day 63. The protocol was immunoSEQ multiplex PCR, while the TCRdb copy is restricted to in-frame clones and leaves out a portion. The sample contains some 450,000 clones, about 90% of which appear only once. The specimen comprised peripheral blood, sampled in a trial of Ad26.COV2.S vaccine versus placebo. Every receptor here comes from a person between 18 and 59 years old who received the Ad26.COV2.S COVID-19 vaccine or a placebo.

This chain connects TRBV6-5 to TRBJ2-7, with a tentative D call TRBD1 (6 bases). The CDR3 is made up of 14 amino acids. Germline lookup yields CDR1 MNHEY and CDR2 SVGAGI. V was pared by 6 bases and J by 3 bases, with 15 bases between. CDR3: CASRPGTFYYEQYF. DNA of the CDR3: TGTGCCAGCAGGCCCGGGACATTTTACTACGAGCAGTACTTC.

The chain is built from TRBV6-2 or TRBV6-3 and TRBJ2-7; D is unclear. V gave up 4 bases and J gave up 7 bases, with 8 bases separating them. The CDR3 has 11 amino acids. Germline V gene sequence: CDR1 MNHEY, CDR2 SVGEGT. CDR3 residues: CASSWIGEQYF. The CDR3 DNA sequence: TGTGCCAGCAGTTGGATTGGAGAGCAGTACTTC.

The V and J genes are TRBV28 and TRBJ2-7; D remains ambiguous. Trimming removed 3 bases at V and 0 bases at J, with 12 bases between. This CDR3 region has 15 residues. Germline V gene lookup returns CDR1 MDHEN and CDR2 SYDVKM. The CDR3 bases are TGTGCCAGCAGTTTCCTGGGCCAGAGCTCCTACGAGCAGTACTTC. Translating gives CASSFLGQSSYEQYF.

This chain connects TRBV6-2 or TRBV6-3 to TRBJ2-3; possible D gene TRBD1, 6 bases. This CDR3 has 15 residues. Trimming left V 2 bases short and J 0 bases short, with 9 bases between. Germline CDR1 is MNHEY and CDR2 is SVGEGT. The CDR3 region is CASSYGTTSTDTQYF. The DNA of the CDR3 is TGTGCCAGCAGTTACGGGACAACTAGCACAGATACGCAGTATTTT.

This chain uses TRBV12-3 or TRBV12-4 with TRBJ2-5; either TRBD1 or TRBD2 may supply D (6 bases each). The CDR3 is 12 residues long. The ends were cut back, 8 bases at V and 4 bases at J, with 11 bases in the middle. DNA of the CDR3: TGTGCCAGCTCACAGGGAGGAGAGACCCAGTACTTC. Its protein is CASSQGGETQYF.